The present T cell receptor beta chain was sequenced within a study of blood T cell repertoires in COVID-19. Overall study context: The analysed material was cDNA or gDNA that came from T cells, B-cell-depleted T cells, or PBMCs.

In the source study's methods: Nucleated cell number was recorded as an estimate derived from reference gene primer amplification. The repertoire was sequenced with immunoSEQ multiplex PCR; TCRdb's copy has only in-frame clones and lacks some. V, J and clone size were drawn from that table, and D and trimming were deduced from the DNA. In the table there are 200,000 to 250,000 clones, 87% of which are singletons. The CDR3 runs 15 residues. Trimming at V came to 8 bases and at J to 3 bases, leaving 8 bases not matched to a gene. CDR1 and CDR2 from the germline V gene are MNHEY and SVGAGI. Enrollees, about 18 to 89 years old, lived in roughly 24 US areas. Clinical history reported by participants formed the basis on which cohorts were assigned.

The rearrangement links TRBV6-5 to TRBJ1-4, with TRBD1 identical over 8 bases. The sequence was obtained from a man aged 25 to 45 who had recovered from COVID-19. The sequencing input was PBMCs or T cells enriched from blood (not recorded which). CDR3 DNA: TGTGCCAGCCAACGCCAGGGGGCTGCTAATGAAAAACTGTTTTTT. Amino acids: CASQRQGAANEKLFF.